The 14 T cell receptor beta chains below come from one sample, sequenced in a study of CD4 T cells in relation to SARS-CoV-2 and coronaviruses. CD4+ T cells from unexposed donors were obtained before the COVID-19 pandemic (2011-2018). TCRdb's table, derived via immunoSEQ multiplex PCR, lists solely in-frame clones and lacks some. The sample carries approximately 70,000 clones, over 90% recorded once. Specimen: naive CD4+ T cells from PBMCs. The subset is: naive CD4+ T cells isolated by negative enrichment. The receptor source for this set is a human donor in good health.

The genes are TRBV7-3 and TRBJ1-5; D is ambiguous. The CDR3 consists of 11 residues. Per germline, CDR1 SGHTA and CDR2 FQGTGA. Trimming removed 11 bases at V and 7 bases at J, with 12 bases between. CDR3 residues: CAVLVWQPQHF. CDR3 bases: TGTGCCGTATTGGTTTGGCAGCCCCAGCATTTT.

The J gene is TRBJ2-7, the V gene TRBV6-2 or TRBV6-3; TRBD2 matches at 8 bases. The CDR3 extends over 15 amino acids. Germline trimming cut 2 bases from V and 7 bases from J; bases unmatched to any gene: 10. Looked up from germline, CDR1 is MNHEY and CDR2 is SVGEGT. The DNA of the CDR3 is TGTGCCAGCAGTTACCCCCCTAGCGGGTCGCCGGAGCAGTACTTC. This sequence encodes CASSYPPSGSPEQYF.

The chain links TRBV5-1 to TRBJ1-1; D is ambiguous. CDR1 is SGHRS and CDR2 is YFSETQ in the germline V gene. This CDR3 region has 15 residues. Trimming pared 4 bases from V and 5 bases from J, leaving 18 bases between. CDR3 in DNA: TGCGCCAGCAGCCCGTCGGGGTCCCGAAGGACTGAAGCTTTCTTT. Translation: CASSPSGSRRTEAFF.

V is TRBV5-1 and J is TRBJ2-7; 8 bases line up with TRBD1. V lost 0 bases and J lost 7; bases outside the gene matches: 6. The length of the CDR3 is 14 residues. Germline CDR1 and CDR2: SGHRS and YFSETQ. The CDR3 DNA reads as TGCGCCAGCAGCTTGGACGGACAGGGAACGGAGCAGTACTTC. It yields the protein CASSLDGQGTEQYF.

J is TRBJ2-5 and V is TRBV11-3, with D perhaps TRBD1 (5 bases). CDR3 size: 17 residues. Trimming removed 1 base from V and 2 bases from J, with 17 bases in between. Germline lookup yields CDR1 SGHNT and CDR2 YENEEA. For the CDR3, the DNA is TGTGCCAGCAGCTTAGGGGGATTAAGGGGCCAACAAGAGACCCAGTACTTC. As protein: CASSLGGLRGQQETQYF.

This sequence joins TRBV28 and TRBJ2-5, with D hard to call. CDR3 length: 13 amino acids. With 7 bases removed from V and 2 bases from J, the gap between germline ends came to 11 bases. Germline CDR1 and CDR2: MDHEN and SYDVKM. In nucleotides, the CDR3 is TGTGCCAGCAACCAGACTCCTCAAGAGACCCAGTACTTC. Its translation is CASNQTPQETQYF.

The J gene is TRBJ1-4, the V gene TRBV3-1 (or the pseudogene TRBV3-2); 8 bases map to TRBD1. This CDR3 is 17 amino acids long. V was clipped by 0 bases and J by 3 bases; unmatched bases: 6. In germline, CDR1 is LGHDT, CDR2 YNNKEL (reference sequence). The CDR3 sequence: CASSQDAGGTANEKLFF. In nucleotides, the CDR3 is TGTGCCAGCAGCCAAGACGCAGGGGGCACGGCTAATGAAAAACTGTTTTTT.

The DNA of the CDR3 is TGTGCCAGCAGCTTAGGGGCAGGCACCGGGGAGCTGTTTTTT. Its translation: CASSLGAGTGELFF. The chain is built from TRBV7-2 and TRBJ2-2; no clear D gene. The V and J ends lost 1 base and 4 bases respectively, with 7 bases between them. The CDR3 covers 14 residues. Germline V gene data show CDR1 as SGHTA and CDR2 as FQGNSA.

The CDR3 here is CASSVLAGAYNEQFF. The CDR3 DNA sequence: TGTGCCAGTAGTGTACTAGCGGGAGCTTACAATGAGCAGTTCTTC. The rearrangement joins TRBV19 to TRBJ2-1; 11 bases agree with TRBD2. CDR3 size: 15 residues. The V segment lost 5 bases and the J segment 4 bases; nucleotides outside the gene matches: 4. Germline V gives CDR1 LNHDA, CDR2 SQIVND (reference sequence).

The chain employs TRBV5-1 and TRBJ2-1; no clear D. The CDR3 sequence is 15 residues long. Germline-derived CDR1 and CDR2 are SGHRS and YFSETQ. V lost 5 bases and J 0 bases, leaving 12 bases between the germline ends. CDR3 loop: CASRRAVSSYNEQFF. The CDR3 coding sequence is TGCGCCAGCAGGCGCGCGGTAAGCTCCTACAATGAGCAGTTCTTC.

This chain joins TRBV5-1 and TRBJ1-1, with D uncertain. The V gene lost 2 bases and the J gene lost 3 bases, with 11 bases spanning the gap. The germline gives CDR1 SGHRS, CDR2 YFSETQ. The CDR3 consists of 14 residues. In DNA form, the CDR3 reads TGCGCCAGCAGCTTAGATGGGAGGGACACTGAAGCTTTCTTT. Translation gives CASSLDGRDTEAFF.

J is TRBJ2-1 and V is TRBV5-1; TRBD1 agrees at 9 bases. The CDR3 is made up of 16 amino acids. The V segment lost 5 bases and the J segment 3 bases; nucleotides outside the gene matches: 9. CDR1 and CDR2 (germline): SGHRS, YFSETQ. CDR3 protein: CASSRGQGGGYNEQFF. Here the CDR3 DNA reads TGCGCCAGCAGTCGGGGACAGGGAGGGGGCTACAATGAGCAGTTCTTC.

The V and J genes are TRBV7-2 and TRBJ2-1; TRBD2 is a possible D gene (9 bases). Trimming cost V 5 bases and J 3 bases, with 17 bases left between them. Germline CDR1 reads SGHTA; CDR2 reads FQGNSA. This CDR3 has 16 amino acids. The CDR3 sequence: CASSGQGLAIYNEQFF. The CDR3 nucleotides read TGTGCCAGCAGCGGACAGGGACTAGCAATCTACAATGAGCAGTTCTTC.

This chain connects TRBV19 to TRBJ2-6; possible D gene TRBD1, 6 bases. The ends were cut back, 5 bases at V and 0 bases at J, with 17 bases in the middle. The CDR3 consists of 18 residues. Germline V CDR1 and CDR2: LNHDA, SQIVND (reference sequence). The CDR3 is CASSLTQGGYSGANVLTF. The CDR3 DNA is TGTGCCAGTAGTCTAACCCAAGGGGGTTACTCTGGGGCCAACGTCCTGACTTTC.